A single sample is the source of the 6 T cell receptor beta chains below, sequenced in a study of beta chain features in type 1 diabetes. Study-wide points: Patients with Type 1 diabetes showed moderately but significantly shorter TCRB CDR3s in all four CD4+ subsets.

The investigators reverse transcribed all of the isolated RNA, so they sequenced expressed TCRB transcripts. The method was immunoSEQ multiplex PCR; TCRdb's version includes in-frame clones alone and lacks a portion of them. The sample holds some 640,000 clones, over 12% seen once. No antigen has been assigned to these receptors. The sequencing sample was made of naive CD4+ T cells from blood. These receptor sequences come from a man aged 18 to 30 with type 1 diabetes.

V is TRBV7-2 and J is TRBJ1-6; D gene ambiguous. Trimming took off 1 base at V and 10 bases at J, with 11 bases between the two ends. The CDR3 is 14 residues long. CDR1 and CDR2 (germline): SGHTA, FQGNSA. Written as DNA, the CDR3 is TGTGCCAGCAGCTTAGAGGTTCTTCTATCACCCCTCCACTTT. Amino acid sequence: CASSLEVLLSPLHF.

This clone was found a few times. V is TRBV9 and J is TRBJ2-1; 7 nucleotides match TRBD2. The CDR3 sequence is 15 residues long. Looked up from germline, CDR1 is SGDLS and CDR2 is YYNGEE. Unmatched junction bases numbered 5, after V lost 1 base and J lost 4 bases. The CDR3 DNA is TGTGCCAGCAGCGTAAGAGCGGGATCGTACAATGAGCAGTTCTTC. This sequence encodes CASSVRAGSYNEQFF.

The chain combines TRBV30 with TRBJ2-3, with 9 bases that match TRBD2. Germline V CDR1 and CDR2: GTSNPN, SVGIG (reference sequence). The V gene end was trimmed by 5 bases and the J gene end by 2 bases; junction bases not matched to a gene: 5. The CDR3 is 14 amino acids. The CDR3 sequence: CAWSGLATTDTQYF. CDR3 sequence (DNA): TGTGCCTGGTCGGGACTAGCTACCACAGATACGCAGTATTTT.

The table lists this clone with a few counts. This sequence joins TRBV30 and TRBJ2-7; possible D gene TRBD2, 7 bases. CDR1 is GTSNPN, CDR2 SVGIG, per germline (reference sequence). Trimming removed 5 bases from V and 5 bases from J, with 19 bases in between. CDR3 length equals 14 residues. CDR3: CAWAVLWGGHEQYF. CDR3 DNA: TGTGCCTGGGCCGTTTTGTGGGGGGGCCACGAGCAGTACTTC.

The sample holds a few counts of this clone. The V gene is TRBV30, the J gene TRBJ1-3, with 8 bases lining up with TRBD1. The CDR3 has 15 residues. The V gene's germline CDR1 is GTSNPN and CDR2 SVGIG (reference sequence). V lost 2 bases and J lost 3; bases outside the gene matches: 6. DNA of the CDR3: TGTGCCTGGAGTAGGACAGGGATCTTTGGAAACACCATATATTTT. Its protein is CAWSRTGIFGNTIYF.

Only a few counts were recorded for this clone. V usage is TRBV11-2 and J usage is TRBJ2-1; D unresolved. Looked up from germline, CDR1 is SGHAT and CDR2 is FQNNGV. The CDR3 totals 15 residues. The V end was cut by 5 bases, the J end by 0 bases, with 11 bases between. The CDR3 is CASSTMTPSYNEQFF. The CDR3 DNA follows: TGTGCCAGCAGCACCATGACGCCCTCCTACAATGAGCAGTTCTTC.